The 30 T cell receptor beta chains presented below share a single source sample, sequenced in a study of shared clonotypes between healthy human individuals. The table came from immunoSEQ multiplex PCR; TCRdb's copy has only in-frame clones and leaves some out. The data show about 2 million clones, about 95% seen once. Naive CD8 populations comprised CD45RO-negative cells positively selected for CCR7, excluding terminally differentiated effector memory CD45RA+ cells. Sequencing was carried out using naive CD8+ T cells sorted from blood. These receptors were collected from a man between 18 and 35 years old in good health.

V usage is TRBV6-1 and J usage is TRBJ2-3; D gene unclear. Per the germline V gene, CDR1 is MNHNS and CDR2 is SASEGT. The V end was cut by 4 bases, the J end by 1 base, with 9 bases between. This CDR3 has 14 residues. DNA for the CDR3: TGTGCCAGCAGTGTACGGCAGGGCACAGATACGCAGTATTTT. Its protein is CASSVRQGTDTQYF.

This sequence joins TRBV28 and TRBJ1-1, with D maybe TRBD1 (5 bases). Germline V gene data show CDR1 as MDHEN and CDR2 as SYDVKM. The V end was cut by 8 bases, the J end by 2 bases, with 18 bases between. This CDR3 comprises 15 residues. In nucleotides, the CDR3 is TGTGCCAGCGTTGCCCTTCGGGGGGTTAACACTGAAGCTTTCTTT. Protein product: CASVALRGVNTEAFF. Filled out from reference TRBV28 and TRBJ1-1, the complete variable domain reads DVKVTQSSRYLVKRTGEKVFLECVQDMDHENMFWYRQDPGLGLRLIYFSYDVKMKEKGDIPEGYSVSREKKERFSLILESASTNQTSMYLCASVALRGVNTEAFFGQGTRLTVV.

This chain connects TRBV12-2 to TRBJ2-7; TRBD2, the table's D call, lacks a check against the DNA. TRBV12-2 counts as a pseudogene. The length of the CDR3 is 18 residues. DNA for the CDR3: TGTGCAAGTCGCTCCCATGGAACTAGCGGGAGAATCTCGGACGAGCAGTACTTC. It specifies CASRSHGTSGRISDEQYF.

V gene TRBV6-1 combines with J gene TRBJ2-1; D may be TRBD1 or TRBD2 (5 bases each). Germline CDR1 is MNHNS and CDR2 is SASEGT. V was pared by 2 bases and J by 6 bases, with 14 bases between. This CDR3 region has 15 residues. Written as DNA, the CDR3 is TGTGCCAGCAGTGAACTCGGGTTTGGGGGCAATGAGCAGTTCTTC. It is translated as CASSELGFGGNEQFF.

V is TRBV7-8 and J is TRBJ1-2; D gene unclear. V was cut by 2 bases and J by 6 bases, with 19 bases left in between. From germline, CDR1 is SGHVS and CDR2 FQNEAQ. This CDR3 spans 16 amino acids. The CDR3 region is CASSLLSAGSLHGYTF. The DNA of the CDR3 is TGTGCCAGCAGCTTACTCTCGGCTGGCTCCCTGCATGGCTACACCTTC.

The V gene is TRBV5-5, the J gene TRBJ2-2, with D possibly being TRBD1 or TRBD2 (5 bases each). The V gene lost 4 bases and the J gene lost 2 bases, with 15 bases spanning the gap. The CDR3 is 16 amino acids. Germline CDR1 SGHKS, CDR2 YYEKEE (reference sequence). CDR3 sequence (DNA): TGTGCCAGCAGCGGCCGGGACCCTCCTAACACCGGGGAGCTGTTTTTT. This gives the protein CASSGRDPPNTGELFF.

The chain recombines TRBV30 with TRBJ2-5; D is unresolved. Germline CDR1 and CDR2: GTSNPN and SVGIG (reference sequence). Trimming removed 1 base from V and 4 bases from J, with 10 bases in between. The CDR3 contains 13 residues. The CDR3 protein is CAWSGPELETQYF. The CDR3 nucleotides read TGTGCCTGGAGTGGGCCTGAATTAGAGACCCAGTACTTC. The full variable domain, its missing parts supplied by reference TRBV30 and TRBJ2-5, is SQTIHQWPATLVQPVGSPLSLECTVEGTSNPNLYWYRQAAGRGLQLLFYSVGIGQISSEVPQNLSASRPQDRQFILSSKKLLLSDSGFYLCAWSGPELETQYFGPGTRLLVL.

V usage is TRBV19 and J usage is TRBJ1-1, with D perhaps TRBD1 (6 bases). With 3 bases removed from V and 3 bases from J, the gap between germline ends came to 11 bases. Germline CDR1 and CDR2: LNHDA and SQIVND (reference sequence). The CDR3 is 14 residues long. As DNA, the CDR3 is TGTGCCAGTAGTATCTTTGCAGGGGACACTGAAGCTTTCTTT. Translation: CASSIFAGDTEAFF.

Here the CDR3 DNA reads TGTGCCAGCAGCATTCTAGGATCCTACGAGCAGTACTTC. The encoded protein is CASSILGSYEQYF. This chain links TRBV6-5 with TRBJ2-7, with unresolved D. Trimming left V 6 bases short and J 1 base short, with 10 bases between. Germline V lookup: CDR1 MNHEY, CDR2 SVGAGI. The CDR3 consists of 13 residues.

This chain links TRBV30 with TRBJ1-5; TRBD1 might be the D (5 bases). The CDR3 is 13 amino acids. Germline V lookup: CDR1 GTSNPN, CDR2 SVGIG (reference sequence). V was cut by 3 bases and J by 6 bases, with 12 bases left in between. The CDR3 sequence: CAWSVDSAQPQHF. The CDR3 DNA reads as TGTGCCTGGAGCGTTGACAGTGCTCAGCCCCAGCATTTT.

The chain has TRBV29-1 and TRBJ2-1, with 7 bases lining up with TRBD2. After removal of 4 bases from V and 6 bases from J, the junction contained 9 bases not matched to a gene. This CDR3 comprises 14 residues. Germline V gene data show CDR1 as SQVTM and CDR2 as ANQGSEA. The CDR3 DNA sequence: TGCAGCGTTGCTGGGGCGGGAGTGTTCAATGAGCAGTTCTTC. Translation: CSVAGAGVFNEQFF.

This chain links TRBV10-3 with TRBJ2-1; 13 bases line up with TRBD2. Germline CDR1 and CDR2: ENHRY and SYGVKD. V lost 6 bases to trimming and J lost 5 bases; unmatched junction nucleotides: 1. The CDR3 has 14 residues. The DNA of the CDR3 is TGTGCCATCAGGGGGACTAGCGGGGACAATGAGCAGTTCTTC. It is translated as CAIRGTSGDNEQFF.

The rearrangement joins TRBV28 to TRBJ2-3; 7 nucleotides align to TRBD1. The V segment lost 4 bases and the J segment 3 bases; nucleotides outside the gene matches: 1. CDR3 length: 13 residues. In germline, CDR1 is MDHEN, CDR2 SYDVKM. CDR3 DNA: TGTGCCAGCAGTTACAGGGGTACAGATACGCAGTATTTT. It is translated as CASSYRGTDTQYF.

In this sample, this clone turned up once. The chain combines TRBV13 with TRBJ2-5; no reliable D call. Per germline, CDR1 PRHDT and CDR2 FYEKMQ (reference sequence). The CDR3 is made up of 14 amino acids. Trimming removed 4 bases at V and 0 bases at J, with 9 bases between. CDR3 nucleotide sequence: TGTGCCAGCAGCTCACCTCTAGACCAAGAGACCCAGTACTTC. Amino acids: CASSSPLDQETQYF.

This clone was observed a single time. The chain recombines TRBV12-5 with TRBJ1-1, with a tentative D call TRBD1 (5 bases). V was trimmed by 6 bases and J by 3 bases, leaving 11 bases between them. From germline, CDR1 is LGHNT and CDR2 FRNRAP. The CDR3 consists of 13 residues. Here the CDR3 reads CASGLGRDTEAFF. The CDR3, as DNA: TGTGCTAGTGGACTGGGCAGGGACACTGAAGCTTTCTTT.

The chain employs TRBV19 and TRBJ2-1, with 9 bases aligning to TRBD2. Trimming cost V 5 bases and J 9 bases; bases outside gene matches: 11. Germline-derived CDR1 and CDR2 are LNHDA and SQIVND (reference sequence). The CDR3 is 15 amino acids. This chain's CDR3 is CASSLQGLASREQFF. The CDR3 bases are TGTGCCAGTAGTCTCCAAGGACTAGCGAGCCGTGAGCAGTTCTTC.

CDR3 sequence reads: CASSDQETYEQYF. The CDR3 nucleotides are TGTGCCAGCAGTGACCAGGAGACCTACGAGCAGTACTTC. The chain combines TRBV2 with TRBJ2-7, with D unresolved. The CDR3 loop spans 13 amino acids. Per germline, CDR1 SNHLY and CDR2 FYNNEI. Trimming removed 3 bases from V and 2 bases from J, with 8 bases in between.

This clone appeared a single time. The chain employs TRBV10-3 and TRBJ2-7; TRBD2 matches at 7 bases. J was trimmed by 0 bases and V by 7 bases; bases with no gene match: 3. This CDR3 contains 13 residues. Germline V gene sequence: CDR1 ENHRY, CDR2 SYGVKD. This CDR3 reads CAITAGDSYEQYF. CDR3 sequence (DNA): TGTGCCATCACGGCGGGGGACTCCTACGAGCAGTACTTC.

As for this clone: The same CDR3 can be traced to other DNA sequences in this sample. The genes are TRBV27 and TRBJ2-2; 7 nucleotides match TRBD1. CDR1 MNHEY and CDR2 SMNVEV come from the germline V gene (reference sequence). This CDR3 is 14 amino acids long. Trimming took 4 bases from V and 1 from J; bases not matched to a gene: 0. In nucleotides, the CDR3 is TGTGCCAGCAGTTGGACAGGGAACACCGGGGAGCTGTTTTTT. Translation: CASSWTGNTGELFF.

In the case of this clone: This sample also contains other DNA sequences that code for the same CDR3. The chain uses TRBV6-1 and TRBJ2-1, with 12 bases lining up with TRBD2. V was pared by 4 bases and J by 7 bases, with 2 bases of the junction left unmatched. CDR1 and CDR2 (germline): MNHNS, SASEGT. This CDR3 has 14 amino acids. DNA for the CDR3: TGTGCCAGCAGTGCCCTAGCGGGGGGGAATGAGCAGTTCTTC. Its translation is CASSALAGGNEQFF.

The chain recombines TRBV9 with TRBJ2-7; no firm D call. The CDR3 loop spans 13 amino acids. CDR1 is SGDLS, CDR2 YYNGEE, per germline. Trimming took 3 bases from V and 3 from J, leaving 10 bases between them. CDR3 sequence reads: CASSADDDYEQYF. The CDR3, as DNA: TGTGCCAGCAGCGCCGACGACGACTACGAGCAGTACTTC.

The chain links TRBV4-3 to TRBJ2-7, with TRBD2 matching 9 bases. The junction had 7 bases not matched to a gene; V was cut back by 0 bases and J by 4 bases. CDR1 LGHNA and CDR2 YSLEER come from the germline V gene. The CDR3 contains 16 residues. The CDR3 loop reads CASSQDRSGSGYEQYF. The CDR3 DNA is TGCGCCAGCAGCCAAGACCGTAGCGGGAGTGGATACGAGCAGTACTTC.

Of note for this clone: The sample holds other DNA sequences that translate to the same CDR3. This chain uses TRBV5-6 with TRBJ2-1; D call uncertain. Germline CDR1 SGHDT, CDR2 YYEEEE. Trimming shortened V by 0 bases and J by 4 bases, and 5 bases separated the two germline ends. The CDR3 covers 13 residues. CDR3 protein: CASSLGGYNEQFF. The CDR3 bases are TGTGCCAGCAGCTTGGGAGGATACAATGAGCAGTTCTTC.

Turning to this clone: Different DNA sequences within this sample yield the same CDR3. The DNA of the CDR3 is TGCGCCAGCAGCCCGACAGTGAACACTGAAGCTTTCTTT. It translates to CASSPTVNTEAFF. This chain links TRBV4-1 with TRBJ1-1; D is possibly TRBD1 (5 bases). CDR1 and CDR2 from the germline V gene are MGHRA and YSYEKL. The CDR3 extends over 13 amino acids. V was clipped by 4 bases and J by 0 bases, with 6 bases between them.

The chain links TRBV4-1 to TRBJ1-5, with a weak D call TRBD1 (5 bases). The CDR3 covers 16 residues. Per germline, CDR1 MGHRA and CDR2 YSYEKL. V was pared by 2 bases and J by 6 bases, with 17 bases between. The CDR3 loop reads CASSQQGGGLSQPQHF. The CDR3 nucleotides are TGCGCCAGCAGCCAACAGGGCGGGGGTTTATCTCAGCCCCAGCATTTT.

The CDR3 DNA follows: TGTGCCAGCAGCCCCTTTGGAGGGGGAAGGGAGCAAGAGACCCAGTACTTC. Translation gives CASSPFGGGREQETQYF. The rearrangement uses TRBV7-9 and TRBJ2-5, with D perhaps being TRBD1 or TRBD2 (6 bases each). The V and J ends lost 5 bases and 2 bases respectively, with 21 bases between them. This CDR3 has 17 residues. The germline V gene has CDR1 SEHNR and CDR2 FQNEAQ (reference sequence).

The gene calls are TRBV13 and TRBJ2-6; tentatively, D is TRBD2 (6 bases). V lost 4 bases and J 3 bases, leaving 16 bases between the germline ends. CDR1 and CDR2 (germline): PRHDT, FYEKMQ (reference sequence). This CDR3 spans 17 amino acids. CDR3 sequence: CASSSPGVLFGANVLTF. DNA of the CDR3: TGTGCCAGCAGCTCCCCGGGGGTCCTTTTTGGGGCCAACGTCCTGACTTTC.

This chain uses TRBV9 with TRBJ1-1, with 7 bases fitting TRBD1. The V gene's germline CDR1 is SGDLS and CDR2 YYNGEE. This CDR3 comprises 17 residues. V lost 4 bases and J lost 1; bases outside the gene matches: 13. CDR3 DNA sequence: TGTGCCAGCAGCCCCGGACAGGCGGGCCCGGGGAACACTGAAGCTTTCTTT. Protein sequence: CASSPGQAGPGNTEAFF.

A remark on this clone: One junction end does not reproduce the germline sequence, and a read error may be involved. This CDR3 reads CASSLEADPLRDF. In nucleotides, the CDR3 is TGTGCCAGCAGCTTAGAGGCGGACCCACTACGGGATTTT. The genes are TRBV13 and TRBJ2-3; D not resolved. CDR3 length: 13 residues. Looked up from germline, CDR1 is PRHDT and CDR2 is FYEKMQ (reference sequence).

This sequence joins TRBV9 and TRBJ2-1; D tentatively fits TRBD1 or TRBD2 (5 bases each). This CDR3 is 14 amino acids long. CDR1 SGDLS and CDR2 YYNGEE come from the germline V gene. Trimming took off 3 bases at V and 7 bases at J, with 14 bases between the two ends. CDR3 amino acids: CASSGDPRGNEQFF. In nucleotides, the CDR3 is TGTGCCAGCAGCGGGGACCCCCGTGGGAATGAGCAGTTCTTC.